This paragraph covers one TCR beta chain sequence. The record originates from a study of follicular helper T cells after annual influenza vaccination. Only in-frame clones appear in the TCRdb table, and some are missing; sequencing was by immunoSEQ multiplex PCR. The sample includes about 9,900 clones, more than 65% of them seen just once. The CDR3 sequence is 15 residues long. Germline V gene data show CDR1 as MNHEY and CDR2 as SMNVEV (reference sequence). The germline V and J ends were trimmed by 5 bases and 3 bases, with 14 bases remaining between them. The time point here: 2013-2014 season, 7 days after vaccination.

The chain uses TRBV27 and TRBJ2-1; D not certain. The receptor was isolated from an adult who received the influenza vaccine. Sequenced material: CXCR5- memory CD4+ T cells sorted from blood, taken 7 days after influenza vaccination. CDR3 coding DNA: TGTGCCAGCAGTCAGGACGCTGGGGACTACAATGAGCAGTTCTTC. Residues: CASSQDAGDYNEQFF.